The 30 T cell receptor beta chains presented below share a single source sample, sequenced in a study of blood T cell repertoires in COVID-19 (dated by TCRdb to the early 2020s). To prepare the library, the immunoSEQ multiplex PCR assay was applied. Sourced from immuneACCESS, this table was stored by TCRdb with only in-frame sequences that have V and J called. A share of the clones is absent; for the studies checked, an unresolved V gene accounts for under half, and the remainder has no known explanation. This sample is represented by roughly 72,000 clones; 60% to 85% of them were singletons. The top ten clonotypes cover less than 5.5% of the sample. Source material: peripheral blood. The receptor set was obtained from a woman of 80 years or more with active or convalescent COVID-19.

This chain joins TRBV6-2 or TRBV6-3 and TRBJ2-7; D is unclear. The germline V gene has CDR1 MNHEY and CDR2 SVGEGT. Trimming shortened V by 6 bases and J by 1 base, and 13 bases separated the two germline ends. The CDR3 spans 14 residues. This CDR3 reads CASSEPSSSYEQYF. The CDR3 coding sequence is TGTGCCAGCAGCGAGCCTAGTTCTTCCTACGAGCAGTACTTC.

This clone occurred once. This chain connects TRBV6-6 to TRBJ1-4; maybe TRBD1 (6 bases). The CDR3 loop spans 13 amino acids. Per germline, CDR1 MNHNY and CDR2 SVGAGI (reference sequence). The CDR3 DNA sequence: TGTGCTTCCGGGGGGCCCTATAATGAAAAACTGTTTTTT. Translated, it gives CASGGPYNEKLFF.

The V call is TRBV6-6, the J call TRBJ1-2, with 10 bases matching TRBD1. CDR3 size: 14 residues. CDR1 MNHNY and CDR2 SVGAGI come from the germline V gene (reference sequence). The V and J ends lost 6 bases and 6 bases, in that order; junction bases with no gene match: 7. CDR3 amino acids: CASSGDRGPDGYTF. DNA for the CDR3: TGTGCCAGCAGCGGTGACAGGGGGCCTGATGGCTACACCTTC.

V is TRBV29-1 and J is TRBJ1-4, with 7 bases aligning to TRBD1. The CDR3 length is 15 residues. The junction had 5 bases not matched to a gene; V was cut back by 4 bases and J by 0 bases. Germline CDR1 and CDR2: SQVTM and ANQGSEA. The CDR3 is CSVAGTETTNEKLFF. As DNA, the CDR3 is TGCAGCGTTGCCGGGACAGAAACAACTAATGAAAAACTGTTTTTT.

The gene calls are TRBV18 and TRBJ2-5; 10 nucleotides align to TRBD2. The CDR3 has 16 residues. The germline gives CDR1 KGHSH, CDR2 LQKENI. After removal of 0 bases from V and 4 bases from J, the junction contained 5 bases not matched to a gene. CDR3 in amino acids: CASSPPASGRLETQYF. Written as DNA, the CDR3 is TGTGCCAGCTCACCACCAGCTAGCGGGAGACTAGAGACCCAGTACTTC. The full variable domain, its missing parts supplied by reference TRBV18 and TRBJ2-5, is NAGVMQNPRHLVRRRGQEARLRCSPMKGHSHVYWYRQLPEEGLKFMVYLQKENIIDESGMPKERFSAEFPKEGPSILRIQQVVRGDSAAYFCASSPPASGRLETQYFGPGTRLLVL.

The chain has TRBV4-1 and TRBJ2-1; no clear D gene. Trimming left V 0 bases short and J 6 bases short, with 21 bases between. This CDR3 has 18 amino acids. Germline V gene sequence: CDR1 MGHRA, CDR2 YSYEKL. CDR3 sequence: CASSQEKEAVRYFNEQFF. Here the CDR3 DNA reads TGCGCCAGCAGCCAAGAAAAAGAAGCCGTCCGTTACTTCAATGAGCAGTTCTTC.

The V and J genes are TRBV27 and TRBJ1-5, with D maybe TRBD1 (6 bases). The CDR3 extends over 15 amino acids. V lost 6 bases, J lost 6 bases, and 18 bases lay in between. CDR1 MNHEY and CDR2 SMNVEV come from the germline V gene (reference sequence). The CDR3 DNA is TGTGCCAGCAGCCAGAGGAACAGGGTGGGTCAGCCCCAGCATTTT. Translation gives CASSQRNRVGQPQHF.

In this sample, this clone turned up once. This sequence joins TRBV24-1 and TRBJ2-1, with 16 bases aligning to TRBD2. The V gene's germline CDR1 is KGHDR and CDR2 SFDVKD. The ends lost 10 bases at V and 8 bases at J; junction bases unmatched: 4. This CDR3 is built from 14 residues. Here the CDR3 DNA reads TGTGCCACAGCCGGGACTAGCGGGAGGGATGAGCAGTTCTTC. Its translation is CATAGTSGRDEQFF.

The rearrangement uses TRBV7-2 and TRBJ1-3; D is ambiguous. The germline V and J ends were trimmed by 2 bases and 2 bases, with 13 bases remaining between them. CDR3 length equals 16 residues. CDR1 and CDR2 (germline): SGHTA, FQGNSA. The CDR3 sequence is CASSLSTLSAGNTIYF. In nucleotides, the CDR3 is TGTGCCAGCAGCTTAAGCACCCTTTCCGCTGGAAACACCATATATTTT. The entire variable domain, with the rest obtained from reference TRBV7-2 and TRBJ1-3, is as follows: GAGVSQSPSNKVTEKGKDVELRCDPISGHTALYWYRQSLGQGLEFLIYFQGNSAPDKSGLPSDRFSAERTGGSVSTLTIQRTQQEDSAVYLCASSLSTLSAGNTIYFGEGSWLTVV.

This rearrangement joins TRBV19 to TRBJ2-1, with 9 positions matching TRBD2. Germline V gene data show CDR1 as LNHDA and CDR2 as SQIVND (reference sequence). The J segment lost 4 bases and the V segment lost 5 bases, leaving 9 bases of the junction unmatched. The CDR3 is 16 residues long. The CDR3 DNA follows: TGTGCCAGTAGTTCGCGTCAAGCGGGAGGATACAATGAGCAGTTCTTC. It yields the protein CASSSRQAGGYNEQFF.

V gene TRBV12-3 or TRBV12-4 combines with J gene TRBJ2-1; no firm D call. This CDR3 has 11 residues. V was trimmed by 6 bases and J by 10 bases, leaving 10 bases between them. The CDR3, as DNA: TGTGCCAGCAGCACCCTGCGGGAGCAGTTCTTC. Its translation: CASSTLREQFF.

The chain couples TRBV27 to TRBJ2-2; no definite D call. The germline gives CDR1 MNHEY, CDR2 SMNVEV (reference sequence). The CDR3 spans 15 residues. Trimming took off 1 base at V and 4 bases at J, with 10 bases between the two ends. The CDR3 DNA reads as TGTGCCAGCAGTTTATTAGGTCTAGTCACCGGGGAGCTGTTTTTT. Its translation is CASSLLGLVTGELFF.

This chain joins TRBV14 and TRBJ2-7; D is unclear. CDR1 is SGHDN, CDR2 FVKESK, per germline. The V end lost 2 bases, the J end lost 4 bases, and 9 bases lay between the germline ends. This CDR3 is built from 13 residues. The DNA for the CDR3 is TGTGCCAGCAGCCAACGACTGGAATACGAGCAGTACTTC. It specifies CASSQRLEYEQYF. The whole variable domain, remainder taken from reference TRBV14 and TRBJ2-7, is EAGVTQFPSHSVIEKGQTVTLRCDPISGHDNLYWYRRVMGKEIKFLLHFVKESKQDESGMPNNRFLAERTGGTYSTLKVQPAELEDSGVYFCASSQRLEYEQYFGPGTRLTVT.

The V and J genes are TRBV6-5 and TRBJ2-1; 9 nucleotides agree with TRBD1. The CDR3 extends over 15 amino acids. V lost 6 bases and J lost 7; bases outside the gene matches: 10. The V gene's germline CDR1 is MNHEY and CDR2 SVGAGI. The CDR3, as DNA: TGTGCCAGCAGCCGACAGGGGGTCGCGGGAAATGAGCAGTTCTTC. Its translation: CASSRQGVAGNEQFF.

This rearrangement joins TRBV19 to TRBJ2-1; D may be TRBD2 (5 bases). CDR1 and CDR2 (germline): LNHDA, SQIVND (reference sequence). V lost 1 base to trimming and J lost 4 bases, with 17 bases between them. This CDR3 region has 17 residues. In nucleotides, the CDR3 is TGTGCCAGTAGTATAGTGGTCGGGGATAGAAGGTACAATGAGCAGTTCTTC. Translated, it gives CASSIVVGDRRYNEQFF.

This clone has only a few counts. The rearrangement links TRBV5-4 to TRBJ2-3, with TRBD1 matching over 11 bases. The ends lost 4 bases at V and 5 bases at J; junction bases unmatched: 6. CDR3 length: 15 residues. Germline V gene lookup returns CDR1 SGHNT and CDR2 YYREEE (reference sequence). CDR3 DNA sequence: TGTGCCAGCAGCGAATCCGGGACAGGGGGAGATACGCAGTATTTT. This codes for CASSESGTGGDTQYF.

The chain couples TRBV5-1 to TRBJ1-6, with 8 bases lining up with TRBD1. This CDR3 contains 16 residues. Germline CDR1 is SGHRS and CDR2 is YFSETQ. The V segment lost 5 bases and the J segment 1 base; nucleotides outside the gene matches: 5. The CDR3 nucleotides are TGCGCCAGCAGTCCAGGGGGCGCTTCCTATAATTCACCCCTCCACTTT. As protein: CASSPGGASYNSPLHF.

Here the CDR3 reads CASSKVGTGFNEKLFF. The CDR3 DNA reads TGTGCCAGCAGCAAAGTCGGTACAGGCTTTAATGAAAAACTGTTTTTT. The gene calls are TRBV21-1 and TRBJ1-4; TRBD1, as called in the table, went unchecked against the DNA. TRBV21-1 is annotated as a pseudogene. CDR3 length: 16 residues.

The gene calls are TRBV27 and TRBJ1-6; D might be TRBD1 (5 bases). This CDR3 spans 15 amino acids. Trimming cost V 2 bases and J 2 bases, with 7 bases left between them. Germline assignment: CDR1 MNHEY and CDR2 SMNVEV (reference sequence). CDR3 nucleotide sequence: TGTGCCAGCAGTTTAAAGGACACCTATAATTCACCCCTCCACTTT. Encoded protein: CASSLKDTYNSPLHF.

This clone was detected only a few times. The chain is built from TRBV9 and TRBJ2-7; 9 bases map to TRBD2. J was trimmed by 0 bases and V by 0 bases; bases with no gene match: 4. Germline CDR1 is SGDLS and CDR2 is YYNGEE. The CDR3 consists of 16 residues. This chain's CDR3 is CASSVGAGGSSYEQYF. DNA for the CDR3: TGTGCCAGCAGCGTAGGGGCGGGGGGGAGCTCCTACGAGCAGTACTTC. The full variable domain, completed using reference TRBV9 and TRBJ2-7, is DSGVTQTPKHLITATGQRVTLRCSPRSGDLSVYWYQQSLDQGLQFLIQYYNGEERAKGNILERFSAQQFPDLHSELNLSSLELGDSALYFCASSVGAGGSSYEQYFGPGTRLTVT.

The chain combines TRBV3-1 (or the pseudogene TRBV3-2) with TRBJ2-3; D possibly corresponds to TRBD1 (6 bases). Trimming pared 0 bases from V and 2 bases from J, leaving 12 bases between. This CDR3 is 16 amino acids long. Germline V gives CDR1 LGHDT, CDR2 YNNKEL (reference sequence). The CDR3 reads CASSQDRDRITDTQYF. For the CDR3, the DNA is TGTGCCAGCAGCCAAGATAGAGACAGGATCACAGATACGCAGTATTTT.

This rearrangement joins TRBV6-6 to TRBJ2-7; no firm D call. V lost 0 bases, J lost 2 bases, and 11 bases lay in between. This CDR3 contains 15 residues. Germline values: CDR1 MNHNY, CDR2 SVGAGI (reference sequence). CDR3 coding DNA: TGTGCCAGCAGTTACTCACTCGAGCAAGCCTACGAGCAGTACTTC. It translates to CASSYSLEQAYEQYF.

This chain joins TRBV18 and TRBJ1-3; D might be TRBD1 (6 bases). Per the germline V gene, CDR1 is KGHSH and CDR2 is LQKENI. V lost 1 base and J 4 bases, leaving 8 bases between the germline ends. CDR3 length: 14 residues. CDR3 nucleotide sequence: TGTGCCAGCTCACCACTCAGGGGAGGAAACACCATATATTTT. It specifies CASSPLRGGNTIYF.

This clone was observed a few times. This chain joins TRBV30 and TRBJ1-4, with D tentatively TRBD1 (6 bases). There are 15 residues in the CDR3. From germline, CDR1 is GTSNPN and CDR2 SVGIG (reference sequence). V was clipped by 2 bases and J by 4 bases, with 14 bases between them. As DNA, the CDR3 is TGTGCCTGGAGTAACACGGACAGCCTTAATGAAAAACTGTTTTTT. Translated, it gives CAWSNTDSLNEKLFF.

The V gene is TRBV30, the J gene TRBJ1-5; D gene uncertain. This CDR3 contains 15 residues. Germline CDR1 is GTSNPN and CDR2 is SVGIG (reference sequence). V shed 2 bases and J shed 3 bases, with 14 bases lying between them. CDR3 sequence (DNA): TGTGCCTGGAGTCCGGAGACGGGTCACAATCAGCCCCAGCATTTT. Translation: CAWSPETGHNQPQHF.

V and J are TRBV7-9 and TRBJ1-1; TRBD1 aligns across 9 bases. Germline V gene data show CDR1 as SEHNR and CDR2 as FQNEAQ (reference sequence). V lost 2 bases and J lost 5; bases outside the gene matches: 3. This CDR3 has 14 residues. CDR3: CASSLRTGETEAFF. For the CDR3, the DNA is TGTGCCAGCAGCTTAAGGACAGGGGAGACTGAAGCTTTCTTT.

CDR3 in amino acids: CASSQDYSSGRYNEQFF. CDR3 in DNA: TGTGCCAGCAGCCAAGATTATTCTAGCGGGAGATACAATGAGCAGTTCTTC. The chain has TRBV3-1 (or the pseudogene TRBV3-2) and TRBJ2-1; 10 nucleotides align to TRBD2. With V trimmed by 0 bases and J by 4 bases, 6 bases remained unmatched. This CDR3 is 17 amino acids long. Germline V gives CDR1 LGHDT, CDR2 YNNKEL (reference sequence).

V is TRBV19 and J is TRBJ2-5, with a possible D match to TRBD1 (6 bases). The V and J ends lost 3 bases and 0 bases respectively, with 14 bases between them. CDR1 is LNHDA and CDR2 is SQIVND in the germline V gene (reference sequence). The CDR3 sequence is 16 residues long. For the CDR3, the DNA is TGTGCCAGTAGTATCACCCTCAGGGGCGACCAAGAGACCCAGTACTTC. Encoded protein: CASSITLRGDQETQYF.

V usage is TRBV27 and J usage is TRBJ2-2, with no clear D. There are 14 residues in the CDR3. Germline loops: CDR1 MNHEY, CDR2 SMNVEV (reference sequence). The V gene lost 5 bases and the J gene lost 6 bases, with 13 bases spanning the gap. CDR3 nucleotides: TGTGCCAGCAGTCGCGGCCCTAGTCCCGGGGAGCTGTTTTTT. It is translated as CASSRGPSPGELFF.

In this sample, this clone turned up a few times. The chain couples TRBV15 to TRBJ2-1; 7 bases fit TRBD1. The ends lost 0 bases at V and 4 bases at J; junction bases unmatched: 3. CDR3 length equals 15 residues. The germline V gene has CDR1 LNHNV and CDR2 YYDKDF (reference sequence). The chain's CDR3 is CATSRDPGQYNEQFF. CDR3 DNA sequence: TGTGCCACCAGCAGAGACCCGGGACAGTACAATGAGCAGTTCTTC.